The T cell receptor (beta chain) described here comes from a study of blood T cell repertoires in COVID-19 (dated by TCRdb to about 2020). Some background on the complete study: Samples from collaborators originated in the United States, Italy and Spain and spanned both the acute and convalescent phases of COVID-19. The prospective study material was composed of cDNA or gDNA derived from T cells, B-cell-depleted T cells, or PBMCs. The dataset comprised deeply sampled blood TCRbeta repertoires from subjects exposed to, actively infected with, or recovered from COVID-19. The repertoires were released in a freely available public database intended as a resource for research on the immune response to SARS-CoV-2. The samples were drawn from two sources: the first 160 participants of the ongoing ImmuneRACE study, and over 1,000 subjects contributed by 6 global collaborators. Nearly every sample came with metadata listing a de-identified subject ID, COVID-19 status, age in years and sex. Where HLA class I and class II types were available, the types were taken from metadata supplied by the sample provider, not from assay-based typing. Points the paper makes about the study in general: Clinical and demographic metadata were provided uncurated, with the amount varying by source and participant.

V and J are trimmed by 5 bases and 7 bases, and the gene matches miss 1 base of the junction. Spanning cysteine to phenylalanine, the CDR3 consists of 12 amino acids. The kept DNA is CDR3 alone, 36 bases in frame from the first base. TCRbeta CDR3 regions were amplified from genomic DNA by means of the immunoSEQ Assay, a bias-controlled multiplex PCR. In the original analysis: Nucleated cell counts per sample were estimated from amplification of reference gene primers within the assay. Sequence reads were collapsed and filtered to measure the absolute abundance of every unique TCRbeta CDR3 rearrangement. Productive Simpson clonality was computed per sample as the square root of Simpson's diversity index over productive rearrangements. TCRdb obtained this table from immuneACCESS and retained in-frame rearrangements with V and J assigned. These tables miss some clones; where compared with another copy, unresolved V genes account for less than half of the shortfall, and the remainder is unexplained. V and J calls and clone size are those listed in that table; D and trimming were worked out from the DNA. This sample lists 250,000 to 300,000 clones; 70% to 90% were detected once. 6.6% of the sample rests with the top ten.

Participants in the prospective study were enrolled through a virtual design, were aged about 18 to 100 years, and lived in fewer than 30 United States geographic areas. To assign participants to cohorts, the prospective study relied on clinical history that participants themselves reported in a screening survey and a study questionnaire. A participant counted as exposed if, within 2 weeks of entering the study, that participant had been in contact with someone who had a PCR-confirmed or clinician-diagnosed COVID-19 case. Each participant in the prospective study had whole blood, serum and a nasopharyngeal or oropharyngeal swab collected by mobile phlebotomists. Additional blood draws and questionnaires over a roughly two-month period could optionally be provided by prospective study participants. Blood samples from the prospective study were shipped frozen or at room temperature prior to DNA extraction.

This clone was recorded only once. What this receptor recognizes is not known. No base quality information exists; no much larger clone differs at one position. Material for sequencing was PBMCs or T cells enriched from blood (not recorded which). This clonotype originated in a woman aged 45 to 65 who had been exposed to COVID-19. The rearranged segments are TRBV12-3 or TRBV12-4 and TRBJ1-4; 7 central bases correspond to TRBD1. The nucleotides read TGTGCCAGCAGTAGACAGGGTGAAAAACTGTTTTTT. Its protein product is CASSRQGEKLFF.